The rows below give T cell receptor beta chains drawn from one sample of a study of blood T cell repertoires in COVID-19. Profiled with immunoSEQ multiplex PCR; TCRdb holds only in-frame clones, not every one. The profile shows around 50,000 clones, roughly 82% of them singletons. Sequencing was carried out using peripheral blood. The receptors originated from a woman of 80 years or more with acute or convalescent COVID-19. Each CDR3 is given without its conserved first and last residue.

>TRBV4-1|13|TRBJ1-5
ASSQFSGYDQPQH
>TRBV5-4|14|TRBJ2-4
ASSLGWRGGKNIQY
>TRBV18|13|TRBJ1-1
ASSLTGGEYTEAF
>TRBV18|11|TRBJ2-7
ASSPARGGEQY
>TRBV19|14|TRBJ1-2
ASSIGARSANYGYT
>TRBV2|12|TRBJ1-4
ASSRGPTNEKLF
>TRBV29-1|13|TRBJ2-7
SVEGAGNPSYEQY
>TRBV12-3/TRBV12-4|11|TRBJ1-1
ASRTGSGTEAF
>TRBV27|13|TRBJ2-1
ASSRVVVPYNEQF
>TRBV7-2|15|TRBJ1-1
ASSLGLGQGGDTEAF
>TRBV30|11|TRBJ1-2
ALGQGAGYGYT
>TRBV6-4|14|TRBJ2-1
ASSAPGEGEDNEQF
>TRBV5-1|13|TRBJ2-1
ASSFTSGRADTLF
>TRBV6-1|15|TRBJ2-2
ASSEGTVSANTGELF
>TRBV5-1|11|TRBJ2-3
ASTPGGTDTQY
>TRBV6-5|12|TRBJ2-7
ASRDRGFPYEQY
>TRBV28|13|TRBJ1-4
ASSPPGVLNEKLF
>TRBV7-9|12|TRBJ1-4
ASSLEGFREKLF
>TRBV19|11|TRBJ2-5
ASSNGRGETQY
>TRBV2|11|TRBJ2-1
ASSGQGRDEQF
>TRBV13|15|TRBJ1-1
ASSPGGTGGFFTEAF
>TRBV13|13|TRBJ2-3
ASSLASGLGDTQY
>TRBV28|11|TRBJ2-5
ASRPQGWETQY
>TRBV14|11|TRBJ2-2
ASSPRYTGELF
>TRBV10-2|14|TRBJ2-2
ASRGVVAANTGELF
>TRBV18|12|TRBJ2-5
ASSPSGRQETQY
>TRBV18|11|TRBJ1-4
ASSKSPLNELF
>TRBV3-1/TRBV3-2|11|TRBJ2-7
ASSRTRDYEQY
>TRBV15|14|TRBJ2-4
ATSSIGGGTKNIQY
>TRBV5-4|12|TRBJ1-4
ASSSRGTREKLF
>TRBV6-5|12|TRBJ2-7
ASRGTGSHHEQY
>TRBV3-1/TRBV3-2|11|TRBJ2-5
ASRRGGEETQY
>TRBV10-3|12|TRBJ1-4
AISPGQTNEKLF
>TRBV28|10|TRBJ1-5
ASNARNQPQH
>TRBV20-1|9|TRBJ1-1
SAIDSGRAF
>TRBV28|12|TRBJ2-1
ASGRGGPYNEQF
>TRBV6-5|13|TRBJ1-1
ASSYDGRPNTEAF
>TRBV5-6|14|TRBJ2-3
ASSWVDSASTDTQY
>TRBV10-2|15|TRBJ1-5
ASSTWVGGRINQPQH
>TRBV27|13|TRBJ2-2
ASSPRQENTGELF
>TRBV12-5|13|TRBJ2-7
ASGFQGGLSYEQY
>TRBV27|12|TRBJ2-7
ASSQLAGGEEQY
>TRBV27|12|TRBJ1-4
ASRGQGPREKLF
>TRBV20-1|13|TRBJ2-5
SASRGLAGSETQY
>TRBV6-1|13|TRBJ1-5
ASSEANGWNQPQH
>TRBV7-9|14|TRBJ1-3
ASSLSSGLTGNTIY
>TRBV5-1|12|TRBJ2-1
ASSLLGRVDEQF
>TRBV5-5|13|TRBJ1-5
ASSIGQAGNQPQH
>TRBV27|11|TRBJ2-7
ASSGTEVREQY
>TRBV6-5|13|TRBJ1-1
ASRQQGARNTEAF
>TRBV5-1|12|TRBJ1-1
ASSIPGAQGIAF
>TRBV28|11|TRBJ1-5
ASSSEFDQPQH
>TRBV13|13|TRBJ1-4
ASSSRTARDEKLF
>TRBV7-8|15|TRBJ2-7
ASSLVGTQGGRYEQY